Listed below are T cell receptor beta chains from one sample, sequenced in a study of cytomegalovirus exposure and HLA in healthy donors. Sequenced by immunoSEQ multiplex PCR; TCRdb stores in-frame clones only, minus some. This sample contains roughly 60,000 clones. Material for sequencing was PBMCs. Source of these receptors: a woman aged 18-29 years in good health and CMV-seronegative. Both conserved end residues are part of each CDR3. D genes are given only for firm matches.

d_call j_call v_call cdr3_nt cdr3_aa
NA TRBJ1-2 TRBV6-5 TGTGCCAGCAGTTACGCGGGATCCCGAGGCTACACCTTC CASSYAGSRGYTF
NA TRBJ1-2 TRBV10-3 TGTGCCATCAGTGATCCGGTGAACTATGGCTACACCTTC CAISDPVNYGYTF
NA TRBJ1-1 TRBV19 TGTGCCAGTAGTATCGACAGGTCTGAGGGTGCTGAAGCTTTCTTT CASSIDRSEGAEAFF
NA TRBJ1-1 TRBV19 TGTGCCAGTAGCGGGGGGCCAAGGGGAGCTTTCTTT CASSGGPRGAFF
NA TRBJ2-3 TRBV7-6 TGTGCCAGCAGCTTAGGGGGGGTACCAGATACGCAGTATTTT CASSLGGVPDTQYF
TRBD1 TRBJ2-3 TRBV18 TGTGCCAGCTCACCCCAGGAAGGGGGCAGCACAGATACGCAGTATTTT CASSPQEGGSTDTQYF
TRBD2 TRBJ2-1 TRBV6-1 TGTGCCAGCAGTGAAGCTAGCGGGGGGGCCAATGAGCAGTTCTTC CASSEASGGANEQFF
TRBD1 TRBJ1-2 TRBV11-1 TGTGCCAGCAGTGGACAGGGGATTGGCTACACCTTC CASSGQGIGYTF
NA TRBJ1-5 TRBV18 TGTGCCAGCTCACCAATCCAGGGGTGGCAGCCCCAGCATTTT CASSPIQGWQPQHF
NA TRBJ2-7 TRBV18 TGTGCCAGCTCACCCCTTTCAGGGTCAAGCTCCTACGAGCAGTACTTC CASSPLSGSSSYEQYF
TRBD1 TRBJ1-1 TRBV30 TGTGCCTGGAGGCCCAGGGACAGGGTAAACACTGAAGCTTTCTTT CAWRPRDRVNTEAFF
NA TRBJ1-5 TRBV2 TGTGCCAGCAGTGCTTATCGCAATCAGCCCCAGCATTTT CASSAYRNQPQHF
NA TRBJ2-2 TRBV30 TGTGCCTGGAGTGCGGCAGGGAACACCGGGGAGCTGTTTTTT CAWSAAGNTGELFF
TRBD2 TRBJ2-3 TRBV7-3 TGTGCCAGCACCGAAGCGGGAGATCCAGATACGCAGTATTTT CASTEAGDPDTQYF
TRBD2 TRBJ2-1 TRBV5-6 TGTGCCAGCAGCTCCCGGGAGGTACCCTACAATGAGCAGTTCTTC CASSSREVPYNEQFF
TRBD1 TRBJ2-7 TRBV25-1 TGTGCCAGCAGTGAAGCCCCCCGACAGGGGGAGAAATACGAGCAGTACTTC CASSEAPRQGEKYEQYF
NA TRBJ1-1 TRBV6-1 TGTGCCAGCAGTGACCGGGGGGACACCATGAACACTGAAGCTTTCTTT CASSDRGDTMNTEAFF
TRBD1 TRBJ1-5 TRBV6-1 TGTGCCAGCAGCCCGACAGGGGACGGGGAGGAACCCCAGCATTTT CASSPTGDGEEPQHF
NA TRBJ2-7 TRBV5-8 TGTGCCAGCAGCCGCGTAGGGGTTTACGAGCAGTACTTC CASSRVGVYEQYF
TRBD2 TRBJ2-5 TRBV7-2 TGTGCCAGCAGCTTAGTGGGTAGCGGGGGTGTCGAGACCCAGTACTTC CASSLVGSGGVETQYF
NA TRBJ1-1 TRBV20-1 TGCAGTCGACTTTTGAACACTGAAGCTTTCTTT CSRLLNTEAFF
NA TRBJ1-1 TRBV29-1 TGCAGCGTTGAGCACAGGGTCGCGAACACTGAAGCTTTCTTT CSVEHRVANTEAFF
NA TRBJ1-6 TRBV6-6 TGTGCCAGCAGGGTGAGCGATTCACCCCTCCACTTT CASRVSDSPLHF
TRBD1 TRBJ1-1 TRBV6-6 TGTGCCAGCCGGACAGGGTATAACACTGAAGCTTTCTTT CASRTGYNTEAFF
TRBD2 TRBJ2-1 TRBV28 TGTGCCAGCAGTTTAGGGCTAGCGGGAGGGGCATTCAATGAGCAGTTCTTC CASSLGLAGGAFNEQFF
TRBD2 TRBJ2-2 TRBV4-1 TGCGCCAGCAGCCAAGGGAATAGCGGGACCCCCGGGGAGCTGTTTTTT CASSQGNSGTPGELFF
NA TRBJ1-1 TRBV13 TGTGCCAGCAGCTTAACAGGTTTGGACACTGAAGCTTTCTTT CASSLTGLDTEAFF
TRBD1 TRBJ1-1 TRBV6-1 TGTGCCAGCAGGATGGAACAGGGGGTGAACACTGAAGCTTTCTTT CASRMEQGVNTEAFF
TRBD1 TRBJ2-5 TRBV6-6 TGTGCCAGCCGGGGCCCGGGACAGCAAGAGACCCAGTACTTC CASRGPGQQETQYF
NA TRBJ2-5 TRBV7-9 TGTGCCAGCAGCCCCAAGAGGCGCCTTAAAGAGACCCAGTACTTC CASSPKRRLKETQYF
TRBD1 TRBJ1-5 TRBV7-8 TGTGCCAGCAGCTGGGGACAGGGCAGCAATCAGCCCCAGCATTTT CASSWGQGSNQPQHF
NA TRBJ2-7 TRBV30 TGTGCCTGGGGCACAGCGGTCGAGCAGTACTTC CAWGTAVEQYF
NA TRBJ2-3 TRBV12-5 TGTGCTAGTGGTTTCGGAGATACGCAGTATTTT CASGFGDTQYF
TRBD1 TRBJ2-4 TRBV25-1 TGTGCCAGCAGTGCTCCGGGACAGAAAAACATTCAGTACTTC CASSAPGQKNIQYF
NA TRBJ1-5 TRBV6-1 TGTGCCAGCAGTGAGGCGGGGAGTCAGCCCCAGCATTTT CASSEAGSQPQHF
TRBD1 TRBJ1-1 TRBV30 TGTGCCTTGGAACCGGGACAGGGCTTCCTCACTGGGGCTTTCTTT CALEPGQGFLTGAFF
NA TRBJ1-2 TRBV5-4 TGTGCCAGCAGCTTGCCAGGTGTCTATGGCTACACCTTC CASSLPGVYGYTF
TRBD2 TRBJ2-1 TRBV6-1 TGTGCCAGCAGTGTAGCCGCGGGAGCTTACAATGAGCAGTTCTTC CASSVAAGAYNEQFF
TRBD1 TRBJ2-7 TRBV5-1 TGCGCCAGCAGCTTGGAGTTTGGACAGGGGGCCTACGAGCAGTACTTC CASSLEFGQGAYEQYF
TRBD1 TRBJ2-7 TRBV11-2 TGTGCCAGCAGTCCCACAGGGGGTAGAGCGTACGAGCAGTACTTC CASSPTGGRAYEQYF
NA TRBJ2-7 TRBV5-6 TGTGCCAGCAGCTTGTCCCCTCGCGGGGATGAGCAGTACTTC CASSLSPRGDEQYF
TRBD1 TRBJ1-2 TRBV19 TGTGCCAGTACCGGGGACAGGGGGATCTATGGCTACACCTTC CASTGDRGIYGYTF
TRBD1 TRBJ2-7 TRBV27 TGTGCCAGCAGTTCGACAGGGGGGTACGAGCAGTACTTC CASSSTGGYEQYF
TRBD2 TRBJ2-7 TRBV7-8 TGTGCCAGCAGTCGTGGGACTAGCGGGTACTACGAGCAGTACTTC CASSRGTSGYYEQYF